The 8 T cell receptor beta chains below were found in one sample sequenced in a study of blood T cell repertoires in COVID-19 (TCRdb year 2020). Libraries were constructed by the immunoSEQ multiplex PCR assay. The table was pulled from immuneACCESS by TCRdb, which kept in-frame rearrangements only. Such tables lose some clones; where checked, under half of the loss comes from unresolved V genes, and the rest has no known cause. The sample profile shows about 82,000 clones; approximately 78% of them were found once. The ten largest make up around 34% of the sample. The material sequenced was peripheral blood. These receptors came from a man aged 60-69 years with COVID-19, enrolled during active disease.

The chain uses TRBV27 and TRBJ2-7; D is unresolved. The CDR3 is 15 residues long. The germline gives CDR1 MNHEY, CDR2 SMNVEV (reference sequence). V dropped 0 bases and J dropped 3 bases, with 12 bases sitting between them. In DNA, the CDR3 is TGTGCCAGCAGTTTATCTTCCATGTCAGACTACGAGCAGTACTTC. This encodes CASSLSSMSDYEQYF.

The chain carries TRBV11-3 and TRBJ2-7; possibly TRBD2 for D (5 bases). The CDR3 covers 17 residues. Trimming pared 1 base from V and 2 bases from J, leaving 18 bases between. CDR1 and CDR2 from the germline V gene are SGHNT and YENEEA. The CDR3 nucleotides are TGTGCCAGCAGCTTAGTTTCTTCCGGCGGGTACACCTACGAGCAGTACTTC. This translates into CASSLVSSGGYTYEQYF.

The V gene is TRBV30, the J gene TRBJ2-7; 8 bases match TRBD1. The CDR3 extends over 14 amino acids. The V and J ends lost 4 bases and 0 bases, in that order; junction bases with no gene match: 5. Germline values: CDR1 GTSNPN, CDR2 SVGIG (reference sequence). This CDR3 is CAWTRTGFSYEQYF. CDR3 nucleotides: TGTGCCTGGACCAGGACAGGGTTCTCCTACGAGCAGTACTTC.

For the CDR3, the DNA is TGCGCCAGCAGCATAGGCCCCCGGGACGCCGCGGGGGCCGGGGAGCTGTTTTTT. Amino acids: CASSIGPRDAAGAGELFF. V gene TRBV5-1 combines with J gene TRBJ2-2, with 7 nucleotides matching TRBD2. V dropped 4 bases and J dropped 6; count of bases not matched to a gene: 18. This CDR3 comprises 18 residues. CDR1 SGHRS and CDR2 YFSETQ come from the germline V gene.

The gene calls are TRBV27 and TRBJ1-4; D unresolved. This CDR3 comprises 14 residues. With 0 bases removed from V and 10 bases from J, the gap between germline ends came to 12 bases. Germline assignment: CDR1 MNHEY and CDR2 SMNVEV (reference sequence). CDR3 nucleotide sequence: TGTGCCAGCAGTTTATCTCGGTCGTCTGGAAAACTGTTTTTT. Translation gives CASSLSRSSGKLFF.

J is TRBJ2-7 and V is TRBV11-2; D might be TRBD1 (5 bases). The CDR3 length is 14 residues. Germline assignment: CDR1 SGHAT and CDR2 FQNNGV. Trimming took 1 base from V and 5 from J, leaving 12 bases between them. CDR3 in amino acids: CASSLVDSIHEQYF. The CDR3, as DNA: TGTGCCAGCAGCTTAGTCGACAGCATTCACGAGCAGTACTTC. Supplemented by reference TRBV11-2 and TRBJ2-7, the full variable domain reads EAGVAQSPRYKIIEKRQSVAFWCNPISGHATLYWYQQILGQGPKLLIQFQNNGVVDDSQLPKDRFSAERLKGVDSTLKIQPAKLEDSAVYLCASSLVDSIHEQYFGPGTRLTVT.

The V gene is TRBV6-2 or TRBV6-3, the J gene TRBJ1-1, with a tentative D call TRBD1 (6 bases). CDR1 is MNHEY and CDR2 is SVGEGT in the germline V gene. This CDR3 is built from 15 residues. V was pared by 7 bases and J by 3 bases, with 18 bases between. In DNA, the CDR3 is TGTGCCAGCAACCCCGTTCAGGGGTTCGACACTGAAGCTTTCTTT. This codes for CASNPVQGFDTEAFF.

The chain recombines TRBV18 with TRBJ2-3, with D tentatively TRBD1 (6 bases). CDR1 is KGHSH, CDR2 LQKENI, per germline. The CDR3 totals 16 residues. V gave up 3 bases and J gave up 2 bases, with 15 bases separating them. In DNA, the CDR3 is TGTGCCAGCTCACCCTATTCGGCAGGGGCCACAGATACGCAGTATTTT. Translated: CASSPYSAGATDTQYF.